This T cell receptor beta chain was sequenced for a study of blood T cell repertoires in COVID-19. Background on the study: Researchers got acute and convalescent COVID-19 samples from the United States, Italy and Spain. T cells, B-cell-depleted T cells, or PBMCs provided the cDNA or gDNA that served as material.

The CDR3 extends over 14 amino acids. The germline V and J ends were trimmed by 7 bases and 4 bases, with 16 bases remaining between them. Germline V gene data show CDR1 as MGHDK and CDR2 as SYGVNS. As handled by the study authors: Researchers report that nucleated cell counts were estimated from reference gene primer amplification. Sequenced by immunoSEQ multiplex PCR; TCRdb stores in-frame clones only, minus some. For V, J and clone size, that table is used; D and trimming come from the DNA. The sample has a few hundred thousand clones; just under 90% are singletons. Within 2 weeks of study entry, exposed participants had contacted a PCR-confirmed or clinician-diagnosed COVID-19 case.

This sequence originates from a woman aged 45-65 years who had been exposed to COVID-19. The J gene is TRBJ1-2, the V gene TRBV25-1, with D possibly TRBD1 on 5 matching bases. Sequenced sample: PBMCs or T cells enriched from blood (not recorded which). The CDR3 coding sequence is TGTGCCAGCACCATTGACTCAGGGATCTATGGCTACACCTTC. Residues: CASTIDSGIYGYTF.